This TCR beta chain was obtained from a study of T cells after somatic rescue of genetic block. Some clones are missing from TCRdb's copy, which holds only in-frame ones; the method was immunoSEQ multiplex PCR. The sample records 13,000 or so clones, 73% being singletons. The sequence derives from a boy between 10 and 17 years old. Sequencing used peripheral blood mononuclear cells (PBMCs).

CDR3 amino acids: CASSLWNNEQFF. The CDR3 nucleotides are TGCGCCAGCAGCTTGTGGAACAATGAGCAGTTCTTC. The chain couples TRBV5-1 to TRBJ2-1; D uncertain. The ends were cut back, 1 base at V and 5 bases at J, with 4 bases in the middle. Germline values: CDR1 SGHRS, CDR2 YFSETQ. The CDR3 sequence is 12 residues long.